This paragraph covers one T cell receptor (beta chain) sequence. Method: immunoSEQ multiplex PCR; TCRdb's copy keeps in-frame clones and lacks some. The sample has around 40,000 clones; about 91% are singletons. J was trimmed by 6 bases and V by 5 bases; bases with no gene match: 7. Germline values: CDR1 SGHTS, CDR2 YDEGEE. The CDR3 is 15 residues long. These data are taken from a study of T cell changes during pregnancy in multiple sclerosis. The TCR sequence derives from a female donor with multiple sclerosis, enrolled in a pregnancy study. This rearrangement joins TRBV5-8 to TRBJ1-4; 10 bases are shared with TRBD1. Sequencing used CD4+ T cells from peripheral blood mononuclear cells, obtained in the third trimester of pregnancy. This CDR3 reads CASREMTGGDEKLFF. In DNA, the CDR3 is TGTGCCAGCAGGGAAATGACAGGGGGCGATGAAAAACTGTTTTTT.